This TCR beta chain was captured in a study of beta chain features in type 1 diabetes (dated by TCRdb to the late 2010s). For the wider study: Patients and healthy donors did not differ in mean age, gender distribution, total cell number or subset yield. A total of about 100 million sorted cells were examined across all samples, and RNA yield correlated strongly with the number of cells per subset. Naive and central memory subsets were obtained from all 30 or so donors, but regulatory and stem cell-like memory subsets were isolated from only 8 patients and about 8 healthy donors. The study compared TCRB repertoires of sorted circulating CD4+ T cell subsets between recently diagnosed type 1 diabetes patients and matched healthy donors.

To note about this clone: Its cognate antigen has yet to be identified. The record has no base qualities; no much larger clone is one base away.

V is pared back by 1 base and J by 0 bases, with 7 bases lying between the germline termini. The CDR3 runs 15 amino acids, cysteine and phenylalanine included. The DNA shown is the 45-base CDR3, in frame from base 1. CDR1 and CDR2 were assigned from the germline V gene (reference sequence) as SEHNR and FQNEAQ. Each donor gave one peripheral blood draw, averaging roughly 120 mL, which was collected into heparinised tubes. A BD FACSAria II and a panel including CD45RO, CCR7, CD25, CD127, CD95 and CD27 were used to sort naive, central memory, regulatory and stem cell-like memory CD4+ T cells. Purity was above 95% for every sorted population. PBMCs were separated immediately by Lymphoprep density gradient centrifugation and were stained directly, without being cultured. To minimize batch effects, samples were stained and sorted in pairs, one healthy donor with one patient per experiment. What the authors observed across the whole study: PCR might favor shorter templates, but patient and control samples were amplified and corrected together, so any skew would affect both groups equally. At VDJ recombination sites, patients with type 1 diabetes made fewer insertions and deleted more nucleotides, a pattern implying thymic rearrangement abnormalities. In all four CD4+ subsets, TCRB CDR3 length was moderately but significantly shorter in type 1 diabetes patients. Because the HLA sub-analyses included only small numbers of individuals, any influence of HLA type on TCRB rearrangement was left unresolved. Naive, central memory and regulatory TCRB repertoires appeared more similar among patients than among healthy donors. Because cDNA rather than genomic DNA was sequenced, highly expressing activated cells could have been over-represented, although no difference in activation and CD3 levels was found between groups.

The High Capacity cDNA Reverse Transcription Kit was used to reverse transcribe all of the isolated RNA, meaning that expressed TCRB transcripts were what got sequenced. Deep immunoSEQ sequencing was applied to naive, central memory and regulatory T cell samples, giving an average of about 3.8 million total reads per sample. Sorted cells were lysed in RLT buffer, and RNA was extracted using DNase-treated RNeasy Micro or Mini kits according to cell number. Each cell subset was processed on its own to prevent cross-contamination, while patient and healthy donor samples were processed together. The immunoSEQ multiplex PCR was used to amplify TCRB sequences from cDNA, generating 87-bp fragments that spanned the CDR3 region. Amplicons were sequenced on the Illumina HiSeq platform. On the study's bioinformatics: PCR bias was corrected computationally using synthetic template baselines, and reads within Hamming distance 2 were collapsed, with unmergeable singletons discarded. Reads were aligned to IMGT to assign V, D and J genes, CDR3 length, and insertions or deletions at six rearrangement sites. Clonotype counts were normalized to sorted cell number within each subset before computing true diversity and Gini coefficients with the tcR R package. The overlap coefficient, calculated on TCRB nucleotide sequences, was used to quantify repertoire sharing. As a proxy for the pre-selection repertoire, out-of-frame TCRB sequences from naive cells were analyzed. Here the immuneACCESS table is served through TCRdb, limited to in-frame sequences with V and J called. Missing clones are a known gap in these copies; in checked studies unresolved V genes cover under half, and the rest lacks a known reason. That table gives V, J and clone size, and the DNA gave D and trimming. Present in this sample are hundreds of thousands of clones, roughly 14% of which were seen just once. The ten biggest clones cover about 0.034% of the sample.

This sequence uses TRBV7-9 and TRBJ1-3, with no D gene named confidently. Sequenced input: naive CD4+ T cells from blood. According to the study, the label for this sample's cell subset or site signals: true naive CD4+ T cells. This TCR came from a man aged 25-40 years in good health. The nucleotides read TGTGCCAGCAGCTTAGGCCGTCTCTCTGGAAACACCATATATTTT. This encodes CASSLGRLSGNTIYF. The full variable domain, completed from the reference TRBV7-9 and TRBJ1-3 proteins outside the CDR3, reads DTGVSQNPRHKITKRGQNVTFRCDPISEHNRLYWYRQTLGQGPEFLTYFQNEAQLEKSRLLSDRFSAERPKGSFSTLEIQRTEQGDSAMYLCASSLGRLSGNTIYFGEGSWLTVV.